The subject of this entry is one TCR beta chain. Its antigen is not yet known. Base-call qualities are not available, and no considerably larger clone is one nucleotide away. The identical CDR3 is also encoded by other nucleotide sequences in the sample. The record originates from a study of shared clonotypes between healthy human individuals (dated by TCRdb to 2018 to 2021). A note on the overall study: The cohort comprised a couple of women and a few men aged 18 to 49 years. Blood TCR repertoires of five healthy adults were deeply sequenced to estimate repertoire size and the extent of clonotype sharing between individuals. For each donor, CD4 naive and CD4 memory were each run on three plates, CD8 naive on two plates, and CD8 memory on one plate. Different laboratories and diverse techniques were used to prepare libraries and sequence TCR repertoires, to increase sequencing depth and limit assay-specific biases. Each donor's leukapheresis produced roughly between about 0.85 and 10 billion PBMCs. Broad study findings and their caveats: When a handful of donors were compared, the shared fraction of clonotypes was 5% to 6.5% for naive CD4, more than 3% for naive CD8, more than 2% for memory CD4, and 0.4% for memory CD8. Naive subsets generally had larger estimated clonotype richness than memory subsets did. Compared with non-shared clonotypes, clonotypes shared by all four sorted-subset donors had higher generation probabilities. Sampling was restricted to blood, and TCR repertoires in tissues likely differ from the TCR repertoires found in blood. The small number of donors limited the genetic and exposure-history diversity represented. Based on pairwise subsampling, the degree of clonotype sharing among donors was expected to be affected by sequencing depth. Rarefaction of sorted-subset datasets indicated incomplete sequencing despite the large sequencing depth.

TCR CDR3 regions were amplified from genomic DNA by multiplex PCR using the deep immunoSEQ assay. Genomic DNA extracted from each cell subset was distributed evenly over all wells of several immunoSEQ 96-well plates, and each plate served as one replicate. For sorted subsets, each replicate PCR was loaded with around 220 ng genomic DNA, equivalent to about 30,000 T cell genomes. The purified libraries were quantified using a Qubit 3.0 fluorometer, sized with a Bioanalyzer 2100, and then quantified again using the KAPA Library Quantification kit. Each immunoSEQ 96-well plate was sequenced on its own single-read 150-cycle Illumina NextSeq 550 flow cell. The original methods were these. Because the immunoSEQ output included only junctional sequences and no quality scores, the filtering could not be the same as the filtering used for full-length reads. To assign V/J genes and CDR3, sequences were annotated against IMGT germline references using PyIR, a Python wrapper for IgBLAST v1.9. Reads with weak V/J assignments (E-value above 1e-6), missing CDR3, stop codons, out-of-frame junctions, or ambiguous translated residues were removed. A V3J clonotype was defined by an identical inferred V gene, J gene, and CDR3 amino acid sequence. The percentage overlap between two repertoires was calculated by dividing the number of shared unique clonotypes by the size of the smaller repertoire. Repertoire richness was assessed with RTK rarefaction, the Chao1 estimator, and Recon v2.1 estimates of unobserved clonotypes. OLGA was used to compute generation probabilities for all TCRbeta clonotypes that the gDNA method yielded from a handful of donors. This immuneACCESS table, as held by TCRdb, lists in-frame sequences with V and J called but not all clones. Of the missing ones, under half trace to an unresolved V gene in checked studies; the others have no known cause. The V and J calls and the clone size are those of that table, but D and trimming were determined from the DNA. Within this sample are more than 1.2 million clones, with just under 99% of them counted one time only. Of the sample, under 0.45% is held by the ten largest clones.

Healthy HIV-negative adults with no recently reported acute infections or vaccinations were included as donors. All donors were Caucasian adults living in Nashville, Tennessee, USA. CD4+ T cells were enriched by magnetic negative selection, after which naive cells were positively selected on CD45RA and the negative fraction was taken as the memory subset. Blood was collected by leukapheresis, and PBMCs were isolated by Ficoll-Histopaque density gradient centrifugation and then cryopreserved in liquid nitrogen vapor phase. Analytical flow cytometry was used to check the purity and quantity of every magnetically sorted T cell population. Each sorted fraction had its genomic DNA isolated and then quantified by UV absorbance on a Nanodrop 2000c. Based on the germline V gene, the CDR1 and CDR2 sequences are SGHRS and YFSETQ. V is reduced by 0 bases and J by 2 bases, leaving a spacing of 11 bases between them. The CDR3 contains 16 residues, cysteine and phenylalanine counted. This entry keeps only the CDR3 DNA: 48 bases, framed from base 1.

The sequence derives from a young man in good health. The V gene is TRBV5-1 and the J gene is TRBJ2-2; no confident D gene assignment can be made. Sequenced: naive CD4+ T cells sorted from blood. What this sample's cell subset or site label stands for: CD45RA+ positively selected. The nucleotides read TGCGCCAGCAGCTTGGCCGGGCCCCCTAACACCGGGGAGCTGTTTTTT. Its translation is CASSLAGPPNTGELFF.